This T cell receptor (beta chain) was recorded in a study of response to subunit inactivated influenza vaccine. This clonotype was seen only a few times. TCRdb called the RT-PCR reads again in MiXCR, with one record for every CDR3 protein. The sample has 150,000 to 200,000 distinct CDR3 sequences; less than 15% are singletons. The V and J ends lost 7 bases and 4 bases, in that order; junction bases with no gene match: 3. Germline loops: CDR1 MNHEY, CDR2 SVGEGT. The CDR3 sequence is 13 residues long. These data were also filed under a second study, of T cells expressing NK-cell markers. That report notes: TCR beta cDNA was made by 5'RACE template switching with UMIs. The eight sequenced donors comprised seven who were HCMV-seropositive and one who was seronegative. These same clonotypes (in four donors) also led the CD3+CD56-NKG2C+ fraction. Certain NKG2C+ T cell clones were expanded, and their HCMV specificity remained unclear.

The sample here was CD8+ T cells sorted from PBMCs, taken 11 to 12 days after vaccination. This sequence joins TRBV6-2 or TRBV6-3 and TRBJ2-5, with 10 bases identical to TRBD2. The receptor was derived from a man aged 45-65 years who received an inactivated influenza vaccine. CDR3 coding DNA: TGTGCCAGCAACCTAGCGGGAGCAGAGACCCAGTACTTC. It is translated as CASNLAGAETQYF.